This TCR beta chain comes out of a study of glioma-infiltrating T cells after dendritic cell vaccination. Trimming pared 1 base from V and 2 bases from J, leaving 14 bases between. The CDR3 spans 16 residues. Germline-derived CDR1 and CDR2 are MGHRA and YSYEKL. The time point was: after dendritic cell vaccination, including at tumor progression/relapse. None of the glioblastoma patients had an isocitrate dehydrogenase mutation. Data came from immunoSEQ multiplex PCR; TCRdb stores just in-frame clones and leaves some out. Among fewer than 75,000 clones listed, around 85% were seen once. The specimen was blood, collected after dendritic cell vaccination. The chain recombines TRBV4-1 with TRBJ1-2, with a weak D call TRBD1 (5 bases). The origin of this receptor is a human donor with glioblastoma. The CDR3 here is CASSQGGVSSNYGYTF. The DNA for the CDR3 is TGCGCCAGCAGCCAAGGGGGCGTCTCTTCCAACTATGGCTACACCTTC.